These 9 T cell receptor beta chains originate from one sample sequenced in a study of T cell responses to AZD1222 COVID-19 vaccine. Only in-frame clones appear in the TCRdb table, and some are missing; sequencing was by immunoSEQ multiplex PCR. Altogether 94,000 or so clones are present, roughly 90% being singletons, with the ten largest covering approximately 30%. The material sequenced was peripheral blood, taken on day 0 of AZD1222 vaccination. The receptors originated from an adult in good health.

This chain connects TRBV24-1 to TRBJ1-1; 9 nucleotides line up with TRBD1. Trimming removed 5 bases from V and 10 bases from J; junction bases left unmatched: 4. Germline V gene lookup returns CDR1 KGHDR and CDR2 SFDVKD. CDR3 size: 12 residues. The CDR3 DNA is TGTGCCACCAGTGGTGGGACAGGGCGAGCTTTCTTT. Its translation: CATSGGTGRAFF.

The chain links TRBV28 to TRBJ1-5; D not resolved. The CDR3 is 16 residues long. Germline values: CDR1 MDHEN, CDR2 SYDVKM. The germline V and J ends were trimmed by 3 bases and 4 bases, with 16 bases remaining between them. As DNA, the CDR3 is TGTGCCAGCAGTTTTCCCCGGCGGGAACATAATCAGCCCCAGCATTTT. Translating it yields CASSFPRREHNQPQHF. Combining the CDR3 with reference TRBV28 and TRBJ1-5 gives the whole variable domain DVKVTQSSRYLVKRTGEKVFLECVQDMDHENMFWYRQDPGLGLRLIYFSYDVKMKEKGDIPEGYSVSREKKERFSLILESASTNQTSMYLCASSFPRREHNQPQHFGDGTRLSIL.

V is TRBV12-3 or TRBV12-4 and J is TRBJ1-6; D remains ambiguous. Trimming took off 3 bases at V and 8 bases at J, with 5 bases between the two ends. The CDR3 length is 12 residues. CDR3 in DNA: TGTGCCAGCAGTTTTGCGGATTCACCCCTCCACTTT. Translated, it gives CASSFADSPLHF.

This chain connects TRBV15 to TRBJ2-2, with a possible D match to TRBD2 (6 bases). This CDR3 is 16 amino acids long. Germline-derived CDR1 and CDR2 are LNHNV and YYDKDF (reference sequence). Trimming removed 0 bases at V and 2 bases at J, with 10 bases between. CDR3 region: CATSRDPGTNTGELFF. The CDR3 coding sequence is TGTGCCACCAGCAGAGACCCCGGGACTAACACCGGGGAGCTGTTTTTT.

The gene calls are TRBV18 and TRBJ2-5; no reliable D call. The germline V gene encodes CDR1 KGHSH and CDR2 LQKENI. The CDR3 is made up of 13 amino acids. With 0 bases removed from V and 5 bases from J, the gap between germline ends came to 7 bases. The CDR3, as DNA: TGTGCCAGCTCACCACCGGGAAAGGAGACCCAGTACTTC. Translated: CASSPPGKETQYF.

This CDR3 reads CATSEGGLTLYEQYF. CDR3 coding DNA: TGTGCCACCAGTGAGGGGGGACTCACCCTATACGAGCAGTACTTC. The chain couples TRBV24-1 to TRBJ2-7; tentative D call: TRBD2 (6 bases). The CDR3 spans 15 residues. CDR1 and CDR2 (germline): KGHDR, SFDVKD. Between the trimmed V and J ends, which lost 4 bases and 4 bases, there was a span of 16 bases.

The rearrangement joins TRBV19 to TRBJ2-1; D possibly uses TRBD1 or TRBD2 (5 bases each). V lost 7 bases, J lost 5 bases, and 15 bases lay in between. Germline CDR1 LNHDA, CDR2 SQIVND (reference sequence). There are 14 residues in the CDR3. The DNA for the CDR3 is TGTGCCAGTACCGCGAGGGGAAGTAACAATGAGCAGTTCTTC. This sequence encodes CASTARGSNNEQFF.

This rearrangement joins TRBV10-3 to TRBJ1-2; D perhaps matches TRBD1 (5 bases). The CDR3 has 13 residues. V was trimmed by 7 bases and J by 4 bases, leaving 13 bases between them. Germline V gene data show CDR1 as ENHRY and CDR2 as SYGVKD. The CDR3 sequence: CAIKQGGVYGYTF. The CDR3 bases are TGTGCCATCAAGCAAGGAGGGGTCTATGGCTACACCTTC.

The chain uses TRBV5-1 and TRBJ2-3; 7 bases align to TRBD1. V gave up 5 bases and J gave up 5 bases; unmatched junction bases: 8. Germline V gives CDR1 SGHRS, CDR2 YFSETQ. The CDR3 is 14 amino acids. CDR3 nucleotide sequence: TGCGCCAGCAGACCGGGACAGATAGGAGATACGCAGTATTTT. This sequence encodes CASRPGQIGDTQYF.